The present T cell receptor (beta chain) was sequenced within a study of somatic mutations in cytotoxic T cells in rheumatoid arthritis. As for the study in general: Purity of nearly 100% was reached when some V beta antibody-stained T-cell populations were flow-sorted, including V beta1+ cells sequenced for TCRB.

This CDR3 contains 13 residues. Germline CDR1 SGHAT, CDR2 FQNNGV. TCRdb's copy holds only in-frame clones and misses some; the assay was immunoSEQ multiplex PCR. Counted here are under 25,000 clones, around 85% occurring once; the ten biggest clones make up approximately 6.9%. Sequencing was done on a sample of CD8+ T cells sorted from blood. This chain links TRBV11-2 with TRBJ2-5; unclear D gene. The last part of the DNA fits TRBJ2-7 better; the J call may be wrong. This sequence was found in a middle-aged woman with rheumatoid arthritis. The CDR3 sequence is CASSLGSGYEQYF. CDR3 sequence (DNA): TGTGCCAGCAGCTTAGGGTCGGGTTACGAGCAGTACTTC.